This T cell receptor (beta chain) is from a study of T cell responses to AZD1222 COVID-19 vaccine. Study-wide results and caveats: Only a handful of AZD1222 recipients were seropositive at baseline.

The CDR3 consists of 15 residues. Looked up from germline, CDR1 is PRHDT and CDR2 is FYEKMQ (reference sequence). Losses at the gene ends were 5 bases for V and 4 bases for J; bases not matched to a gene: 9. Clones were sequenced by immunoSEQ multiplex PCR, and TCRdb holds only the in-frame ones, with some missing. Of 200,000 to 250,000 clones listed, around 94% are singletons. As concerns this clone: The antigen remains unidentified.

This chain joins TRBV13 and TRBJ1-2, with 8 bases aligning to TRBD1. The sequencing used peripheral blood, collected 28 days after the second dose of the MenACWY control vaccine. This clonotype was sampled from an adult who received the MenACWY meningococcal vaccine as a control. The CDR3 reads CASSPRGQNGYGYTF. The CDR3 nucleotides read TGTGCCAGCAGCCCCAGGGGGCAGAACGGCTATGGCTACACCTTC. The whole variable domain, filled in from reference TRBV13 and TRBJ1-2, reads AAGVIQSPRHLIKEKRETATLKCYPIPRHDTVYWYQQGPGQDPQFLISFYEKMQSDKGSIPDRFSAQQFSDYHSELNMSSLELGDSALYFCASSPRGQNGYGYTFGSGTRLTVV.